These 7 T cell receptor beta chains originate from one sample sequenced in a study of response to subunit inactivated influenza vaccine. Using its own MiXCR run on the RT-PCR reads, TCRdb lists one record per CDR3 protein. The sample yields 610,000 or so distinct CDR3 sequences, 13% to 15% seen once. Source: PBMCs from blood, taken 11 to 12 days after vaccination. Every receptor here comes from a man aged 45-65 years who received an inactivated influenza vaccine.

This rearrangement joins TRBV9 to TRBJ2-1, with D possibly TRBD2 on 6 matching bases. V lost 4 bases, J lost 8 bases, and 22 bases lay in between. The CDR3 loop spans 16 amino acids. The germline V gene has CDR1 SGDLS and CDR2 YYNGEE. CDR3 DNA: TGTGCCAGCAGCCGCCGGGGCGGGGCCCCCCGGGATGAGCAGTTCTTC. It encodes CASSRRGGAPRDEQFF. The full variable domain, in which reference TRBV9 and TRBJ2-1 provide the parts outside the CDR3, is DSGVTQTPKHLITATGQRVTLRCSPRSGDLSVYWYQQSLDQGLQFLIQYYNGEERAKGNILERFSAQQFPDLHSELNLSSLELGDSALYFCASSRRGGAPRDEQFFGPGTRLTVL.

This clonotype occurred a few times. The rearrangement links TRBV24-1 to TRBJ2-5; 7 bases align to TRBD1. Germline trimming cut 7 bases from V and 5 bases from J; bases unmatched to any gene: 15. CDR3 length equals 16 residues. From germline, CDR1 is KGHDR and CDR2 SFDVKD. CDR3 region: CATSSATGPFGETQYF. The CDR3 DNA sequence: TGTGCCACCAGCTCAGCGACAGGGCCCTTCGGGGAGACCCAGTACTTC.

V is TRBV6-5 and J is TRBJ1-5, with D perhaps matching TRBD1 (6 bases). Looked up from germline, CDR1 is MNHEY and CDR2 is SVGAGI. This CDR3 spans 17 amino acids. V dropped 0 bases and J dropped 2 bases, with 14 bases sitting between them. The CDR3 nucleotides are TGTGCCAGCAGTTACTCGAGAGCAGGGGTAGGCAATCAGCCCCAGCATTTT. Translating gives CASSYSRAGVGNQPQHF.

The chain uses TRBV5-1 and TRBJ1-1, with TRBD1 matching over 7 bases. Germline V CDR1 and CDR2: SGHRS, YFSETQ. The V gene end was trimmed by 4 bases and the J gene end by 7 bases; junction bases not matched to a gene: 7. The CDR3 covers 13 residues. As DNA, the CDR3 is TGCGCCAGCAGCGCCACAGGGGAGTATGAAGCTTTCTTT. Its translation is CASSATGEYEAFF.

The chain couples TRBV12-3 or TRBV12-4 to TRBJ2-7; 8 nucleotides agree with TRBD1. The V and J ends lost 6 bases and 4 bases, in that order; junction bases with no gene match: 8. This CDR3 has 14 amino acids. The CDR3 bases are TGTGCCAGCAGAAGGACAGGGAGATCTTACGAGCAGTACTTC. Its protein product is CASRRTGRSYEQYF.

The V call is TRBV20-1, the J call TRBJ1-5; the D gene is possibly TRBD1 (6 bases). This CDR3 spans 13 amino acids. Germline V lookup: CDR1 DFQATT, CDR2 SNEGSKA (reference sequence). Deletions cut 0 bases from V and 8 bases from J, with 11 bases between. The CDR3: CSARDLGAEPQHF. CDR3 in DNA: TGCAGTGCTAGAGATCTGGGGGCCGAGCCCCAGCATTTT.

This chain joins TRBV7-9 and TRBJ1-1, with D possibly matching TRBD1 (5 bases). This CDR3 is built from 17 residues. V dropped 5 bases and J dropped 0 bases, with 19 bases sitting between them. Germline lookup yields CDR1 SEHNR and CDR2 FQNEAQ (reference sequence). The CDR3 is CASSLRAGGWMNTEAFF. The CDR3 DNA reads TGTGCCAGCAGCCTTAGGGCGGGGGGGTGGATGAACACTGAAGCTTTCTTT.